A single sample is the source of the 27 T cell receptor beta chains below, sequenced in a study of OX40 agonist ivuxolimab in advanced cancers. This table comes from immunoSEQ multiplex PCR, and its TCRdb copy is limited to in-frame clones, with some not included. The sample shows about 30,000 clones, almost 85% of them seen only once. This specimen was CD4+ or CD8+ T cells sorted from blood, taken in a trial of the OX40 agonist ivuxolimab. These receptors were taken from an adult with an advanced solid tumor such as melanoma, head and neck, liver or kidney cancer.

This clone is termed medium-sized. The chain uses TRBV30 and TRBJ1-4; perhaps TRBD1 as D (6 bases). V gave up 1 base and J gave up 7 bases, with 13 bases separating them. This CDR3 has 14 residues. Per germline, CDR1 GTSNPN and CDR2 SVGIG (reference sequence). CDR3 loop: CAWSEGGDAEKLFF. The CDR3 DNA reads TGTGCCTGGAGTGAGGGGGGGGACGCTGAAAAACTGTTTTTT. Full variable domain (missing parts from reference TRBV30 and TRBJ1-4): SQTIHQWPATLVQPVGSPLSLECTVEGTSNPNLYWYRQAAGRGLQLLFYSVGIGQISSEVPQNLSASRPQDRQFILSSKKLLLSDSGFYLCAWSEGGDAEKLFFGSGTQLSVL.

The genes are TRBV9 and TRBJ2-1; TRBD2 matches at 10 bases. This CDR3 contains 16 residues. V gave up 2 bases and J gave up 9 bases; unmatched junction bases: 11. CDR1 is SGDLS and CDR2 is YYNGEE in the germline V gene. DNA for the CDR3: TGTGCCAGCAGCGTCCGAGGGGCTAGCGGGAGAGCTGAGCAGTTCTTC. This encodes CASSVRGASGRAEQFF. Full variable domain (missing parts from reference TRBV9 and TRBJ2-1): DSGVTQTPKHLITATGQRVTLRCSPRSGDLSVYWYQQSLDQGLQFLIQYYNGEERAKGNILERFSAQQFPDLHSELNLSSLELGDSALYFCASSVRGASGRAEQFFGPGTRLTVL.

The V gene is TRBV4-2, the J gene TRBJ1-1; 11 bases map to TRBD1. CDR1 is LGHNA and CDR2 is YNFKEQ in the germline V gene. The V segment lost 2 bases and the J segment 7 bases; nucleotides outside the gene matches: 6. The CDR3 runs 15 residues. The CDR3, as DNA: TGTGCCAGCAGCCAATCCGGGACAGGGGGTGTTGAAGCTTTCTTT. Translation gives CASSQSGTGGVEAFF.

The J gene is TRBJ1-1, the V gene TRBV27; 7 bases match TRBD1. Germline V lookup: CDR1 MNHEY, CDR2 SMNVEV (reference sequence). The CDR3 covers 14 residues. The J segment lost 1 base and the V segment lost 2 bases, leaving 1 base of the junction unmatched. In nucleotides, the CDR3 is TGTGCCAGCAGTTTAGGACAGGCGAACACTGAAGCTTTCTTT. Translated, it gives CASSLGQANTEAFF.

This chain links TRBV5-1 with TRBJ1-1; TRBD1 might be the D (6 bases). This CDR3 comprises 16 residues. CDR1 is SGHRS, CDR2 YFSETQ, per germline. Trimming stripped 0 bases from V and 1 base from J, with 13 bases between. The CDR3 coding sequence is TGCGCCAGCAGCTTGGGGTGGGGGCCCCAGAACACTGAAGCTTTCTTT. Encoded protein: CASSLGWGPQNTEAFF.

The rearrangement joins TRBV7-8 to TRBJ2-1, with D perhaps TRBD1 (6 bases). Trimming shortened V by 1 base and J by 9 bases, and 7 bases separated the two germline ends. There are 12 residues in the CDR3. CDR1 is SGHVS and CDR2 is FQNEAQ in the germline V gene. For the CDR3, the DNA is TGTGCCAGCAGCTTAGGGGGGCGTGAGCAGTTCTTC. This translates into CASSLGGREQFF. The variable domain in full, completed from reference TRBV7-8 and TRBJ2-1, reads GAGVSQSPRYKVAKRGQDVALRCDPISGHVSLFWYQQALGQGPEFLTYFQNEAQLDKSGLPSDRFFAERPEGSVSTLKIQRTQQEDSAVYLCASSLGGREQFFGPGTRLTVL.

The chain combines TRBV14 with TRBJ2-1; unclear D gene. CDR1 and CDR2 (germline): SGHDN, FVKESK. V was clipped by 0 bases and J by 8 bases, with 5 bases between them. This CDR3 contains 12 residues. CDR3 in amino acids: CASSQDGYEQFF. The CDR3 coding sequence is TGTGCCAGCAGCCAAGACGGTTATGAGCAGTTCTTC.

The rearrangement links TRBV5-4 to TRBJ2-7; D tentatively reads TRBD1 or TRBD2 (5 bases each). The CDR3 length is 15 residues. Germline lookup yields CDR1 SGHNT and CDR2 YYREEE (reference sequence). V was clipped by 2 bases and J by 3 bases, with 15 bases between them. The CDR3 spells CASSFWGGGRYEQYF. CDR3 sequence (DNA): TGTGCCAGCAGCTTTTGGGGCGGAGGCCGCTACGAGCAGTACTTC.

The chain carries TRBV7-6 and TRBJ2-1; D remains ambiguous. The CDR3 runs to 14 residues. Germline V CDR1 and CDR2: SGHVS, FNYEAQ. Trimming removed 1 base from V and 5 bases from J, with 9 bases in between. The chain's CDR3 is CASSLESRDNEQFF. The CDR3 bases are TGTGCCAGCAGCTTAGAATCCCGGGACAATGAGCAGTTCTTC.

This chain's CDR3 is CASSPVDEFSATNEKLFF. In nucleotides, the CDR3 is TGTGCCAGCTCACCAGTCGATGAGTTTTCAGCAACTAATGAAAAACTGTTTTTT. The chain links TRBV18 to TRBJ1-4; D gene uncertain. This CDR3 has 18 amino acids. Trimming left V 2 bases short and J 0 bases short, with 16 bases between. CDR1 and CDR2 (germline): KGHSH, LQKENI.

This clone was counted a single time. The genes are TRBV27 and TRBJ1-3; 8 nucleotides match TRBD1. This CDR3 is 14 amino acids long. V trimming: 11 bases; J trimming: 1 base; junction bases outside the gene matches: 7. Germline-derived CDR1 and CDR2 are MNHEY and SMNVEV (reference sequence). The DNA of the CDR3 is TGTGCCGGGGGGACAGGCAAATCTGGAAACACCATATATTTT. As protein: CAGGTGKSGNTIYF.

The count of this clone is one. J is TRBJ1-5 and V is TRBV5-8, with a tentative D call TRBD1 (5 bases). Germline CDR1 is SGHTS and CDR2 is YDEGEE. The germline V and J ends were trimmed by 4 bases and 3 bases, with 8 bases remaining between them. The CDR3 has 13 amino acids. Here the CDR3 reads CASSVGLNQPQHF. CDR3 DNA: TGTGCCAGCAGCGTGGGACTCAATCAGCCCCAGCATTTT.

The chain recombines TRBV5-4 with TRBJ2-2; D might be TRBD2 (7 bases). The CDR3 consists of 15 residues. Trimming took off 4 bases at V and 6 bases at J, with 16 bases between the two ends. Germline V gives CDR1 SGHNT, CDR2 YYREEE (reference sequence). The CDR3 DNA is TGTGCCAGCAGCCCCCCCCCGGGGGGCCCCGGGGAGCTGTTTTTT. Amino acids: CASSPPPGGPGELFF.

The V and J genes are TRBV9 and TRBJ2-7; 9 bases are shared with TRBD1. The CDR3 has 15 amino acids. Trimming took 4 bases from V and 0 from J; bases not matched to a gene: 5. Germline CDR1 is SGDLS and CDR2 is YYNGEE. The CDR3 DNA reads TGTGCCAGCAGCCTGGGACAGGGCGACTCCTACGAGCAGTACTTC. Amino acids: CASSLGQGDSYEQYF.

This chain links TRBV19 with TRBJ2-1; 7 positions agree with TRBD1. In germline, CDR1 is LNHDA, CDR2 SQIVND (reference sequence). With V trimmed by 3 bases and J by 8 bases, 10 bases remained unmatched. The CDR3 is 15 amino acids. The CDR3 bases are TGTGCCAGTAGTATGATTAAGGACAGGATCCATGAGCAGTTCTTC. It specifies CASSMIKDRIHEQFF.

V and J are TRBV28 and TRBJ2-1; D is perhaps TRBD2 (6 bases). Per the germline V gene, CDR1 is MDHEN and CDR2 is SYDVKM. The CDR3 runs 16 residues. V was pared by 2 bases and J by 1 base, with 12 bases between. The CDR3 DNA sequence: TGTGCCAGCAGTTTAGAGATAGCGGCTTCCTACAATGAGCAGTTCTTC. Encoded protein: CASSLEIAASYNEQFF.

This clone appeared once. J is TRBJ2-1 and V is TRBV27; 8 bases line up with TRBD2. The CDR3 loop spans 16 amino acids. Germline CDR1 reads MNHEY; CDR2 reads SMNVEV (reference sequence). V dropped 6 bases and J dropped 1; count of bases not matched to a gene: 8. The CDR3 DNA reads as TGTGCCAGCAGCCTTCCCCGGGAGGGTTCCTACAATGAGCAGTTCTTC. Translated: CASSLPREGSYNEQFF.

This clone came up a few times. The J gene is TRBJ2-7, the V gene TRBV4-2; possibly TRBD2 for D (5 bases). Per germline, CDR1 LGHNA and CDR2 YNFKEQ. V lost 4 bases and J lost 3, with 10 bases in between. The CDR3 covers 13 residues. The CDR3 DNA sequence: TGTGCCAGCAGCCTCGGACGGGACTACGAGCAGTACTTC. This sequence encodes CASSLGRDYEQYF.

This clone was detected ten times or more. The rearrangement uses TRBV4-1 and TRBJ2-7; 10 bases match TRBD2. CDR3 length: 15 amino acids. Per germline, CDR1 MGHRA and CDR2 YSYEKL. V was clipped by 0 bases and J by 5 bases; unmatched bases: 4. The CDR3 reads CASSQEPSGSNEQYF. DNA for the CDR3: TGCGCCAGCAGCCAAGAACCTAGCGGGAGTAACGAGCAGTACTTC.

The chain combines TRBV2 with TRBJ2-3; 9 bases align to TRBD2. Germline V gene sequence: CDR1 SNHLY, CDR2 FYNNEI. CDR3 length equals 16 residues. Losses at the gene ends were 4 bases for V and 5 bases for J; bases not matched to a gene: 10. In DNA form, the CDR3 reads TGTGCCAGCAGTGTCGGCGGGAGGGCCTGGGTAGATACGCAGTATTTT. Residues: CASSVGGRAWVDTQYF.

A single count supports this clone. CDR3 sequence: CASSHPSSYEQYF. In nucleotides, the CDR3 is TGCGCCAGCAGCCATCCGAGCTCCTACGAGCAGTACTTC. The V gene is TRBV4-1, the J gene TRBJ2-7; unclear D gene. CDR3 length: 13 residues. CDR1 and CDR2 (germline): MGHRA, YSYEKL. Between the trimmed V and J ends, which lost 3 bases and 0 bases, there was a span of 6 bases.

This clone was seen just once. The chain links TRBV5-1 to TRBJ2-7; weak D call: TRBD1 (6 bases). This CDR3 is built from 14 residues. V lost 1 base and J 2 bases, leaving 10 bases between the germline ends. Germline V gene data show CDR1 as SGHRS and CDR2 as YFSETQ. The CDR3 bases are TGCGCCAGCAGCTTGACTGGGGGCCCCTACGAGCAGTACTTC. Its translation is CASSLTGGPYEQYF.

The J gene is TRBJ2-3, the V gene TRBV5-4; possibly TRBD2 for D (7 bases). With 2 bases removed from V and 4 bases from J, the gap between germline ends came to 11 bases. Germline V gives CDR1 SGHNT, CDR2 YYREEE (reference sequence). There are 14 residues in the CDR3. This CDR3 is CASSFKGGSDTQYF. In DNA form, the CDR3 reads TGTGCCAGCAGCTTTAAGGGGGGGTCAGATACGCAGTATTTT. The full variable domain, with the rest looked up from reference TRBV5-4 and TRBJ2-3, is ETGVTQSPTHLIKTRGQQVTLRCSSQSGHNTVSWYQQALGQGPQFIFQYYREEENGRGNFPPRFSGLQFPNYSSELNVNALELDDSALYLCASSFKGGSDTQYFGPGTRLTVL.

V gene TRBV11-2 combines with J gene TRBJ2-2; D is perhaps TRBD2 (7 bases). The CDR3 consists of 15 residues. The germline V gene has CDR1 SGHAT and CDR2 FQNNGV. The germline V and J ends were trimmed by 5 bases and 6 bases, with 16 bases remaining between them. In DNA, the CDR3 is TGTGCCAGCAGCCACGTGGGGGGGCGCGCCGGGGAGCTGTTTTTT. Amino acids: CASSHVGGRAGELFF.

This clone was detected a few times. The genes are TRBV9 and TRBJ2-2; perhaps TRBD1 as D (5 bases). Germline CDR1 SGDLS, CDR2 YYNGEE. The V and J ends lost 4 bases and 0 bases respectively, with 13 bases between them. CDR3 length equals 16 residues. The CDR3 sequence is CASSPSGATNTGELFF. DNA of the CDR3: TGTGCCAGCAGCCCCAGTGGGGCGACGAACACCGGGGAGCTGTTTTTT.

The chain couples TRBV10-1 to TRBJ2-5, with TRBD2 identical over 13 bases. V gave up 0 bases and J gave up 5 bases; unmatched junction bases: 3. The CDR3 has 16 amino acids. Germline loops: CDR1 WNHNN, CDR2 SYGVQD (reference sequence). As DNA, the CDR3 is TGCGCCAGCAGTGAGTCCGGACTAGCGGGAGTGGAGACCCAGTACTTC. Protein sequence: CASSESGLAGVETQYF.

Concerning this clone itself: The identical CDR3 is also encoded by other nucleotide sequences in the sample. This chain uses TRBV9 with TRBJ1-5; D unresolved. V was shortened by 0 bases and J by 0 bases, with 4 bases between the two germline ends. The CDR3 runs to 14 residues. CDR1 SGDLS and CDR2 YYNGEE come from the germline V gene. CDR3 coding DNA: TGTGCCAGCAGCGTAGCTGGTAGCAATCAGCCCCAGCATTTT. Its translation is CASSVAGSNQPQHF.